This T cell receptor beta chain was recorded in a study of CD8 T cells in ankylosing spondylitis. V was shortened by 0 bases and J by 1 base, with 9 bases between the two germline ends. Germline CDR1 and CDR2: SGHRS and YFSETQ. The length of the CDR3 is 15 residues. On this clonotype: Its antigen is still unknown.

Study results and limitations: What appeared characteristic of ankylosing spondylitis blood was a TCR beta motif of eight highly homologous variants. As for the disease-linked clones, they showed a CD8+ phenotype and occurred at relatively low frequencies in peripheral blood. Matched synovial fluid from ankylosing spondylitis patients was reported to be enriched for disease-linked clones.

Scientists made TCR beta libraries using quantitative 5'-RACE with molecular barcodes. TCRdb fed the 5' RACE reads into MiXCR, producing one record per CDR3 protein. The sample includes approximately 110,000 distinct CDR3 sequences, more than 20% seen only once; the top ten take 9% to 15%. J is TRBJ2-3 and V is TRBV5-1; no clear D. The TCR sequence derives from a male donor with ankylosing spondylitis. The sample consisted of synovial fluid, either unsorted or a sorted T cell fraction (not recorded which). The CDR3 DNA sequence: TGCGCCAGCAGCTTGGGGAATTCGCGCACAGATACGCAGTATTTT. Translating gives CASSLGNSRTDTQYF.